The source of this T cell receptor beta chain is a study of blood T cell repertoires in COVID-19. Germline-derived CDR1 and CDR2 are SGHRS and YFSETQ. V was pared by 5 bases and J by 6 bases, with 13 bases between. This CDR3 has 13 amino acids. Sequenced by immunoSEQ multiplex PCR; TCRdb stores in-frame clones only, minus some. The sample holds about 200,000 clones, roughly nine tenths seen once. Sequencing used peripheral blood. V usage is TRBV5-1 and J usage is TRBJ2-3; TRBD1 might be the D (6 bases). This clonotype was obtained from a woman aged 70-85 years with acute or convalescent COVID-19. DNA for the CDR3: TGCGCCAGCAGTAGGGGGAACGTCGATACGCAGTATTTT. It translates to CASSRGNVDTQYF.